This TCR beta chain was documented in a study of cytomegalovirus exposure and HLA in healthy donors. Study-level results: Productive rates of about 87% or about 30% were seen for most TCR beta V segments in an earlier analysis. In a later analysis, TCR beta V- and J-gene trimming was associated with a missense DCLRE1C variant.

The germline gives CDR1 MNHEY, CDR2 SMNVEV (reference sequence). Trimming took 6 bases from V and 4 from J; bases not matched to a gene: 14. This CDR3 comprises 17 residues. The PCR made use of 60 Vbeta and 13 Jbeta primers. Clones were read by immunoSEQ multiplex PCR, and TCRdb kept only the in-frame ones, dropping some. The table records 40,000 to 55,000 clones, around 80% of them present only once. Remarks on this clone: Its antigen is undetermined.

This chain joins TRBV27 and TRBJ1-5; TRBD1 agrees at 8 bases. The receptor was derived from a boy younger than 18 in good health and CMV-seropositive. Sequencing was carried out using PBMCs. The CDR3 sequence is CASSTMTGQGRNQPQHF. CDR3 coding DNA: TGTGCCAGCAGCACAATGACTGGACAGGGACGGAATCAGCCCCAGCATTTT.